This entry is about one T cell receptor (beta chain). These data come from a study of cytomegalovirus exposure and HLA in healthy donors. Germline CDR1 and CDR2: SEHNR and FQNEAQ (reference sequence). This CDR3 has 13 amino acids. The V end was cut by 1 base, the J end by 11 bases, with 9 bases between. The PCR was carried out with 60 Vbeta primers and 13 Jbeta primers. Assay: immunoSEQ multiplex PCR; the TCRdb copy retains only in-frame clones and omits some. The top ten clones hold roughly 7.8% of a sample with 55,000 to 70,000 clones, about four fifths of them seen once. This TCR was recovered from a man aged 18 to 30 in good health and CMV-seropositive. The sequencing sample was made of PBMCs. V and J are TRBV7-9 and TRBJ1-6, with D uncertain. CDR3 in amino acids: CASSLEEPAPLHF. CDR3 coding DNA: TGTGCCAGCAGCTTAGAAGAGCCGGCACCCCTCCACTTT.